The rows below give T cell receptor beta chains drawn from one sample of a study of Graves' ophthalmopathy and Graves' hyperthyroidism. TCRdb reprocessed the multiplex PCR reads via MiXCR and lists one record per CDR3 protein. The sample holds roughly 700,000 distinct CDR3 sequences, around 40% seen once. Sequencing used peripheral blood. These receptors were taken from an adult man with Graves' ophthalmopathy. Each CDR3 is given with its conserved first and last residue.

CSAWGTTSYEQYF | TRBJ2-7 | TRBV20-1
CASSLGLGSGGAWETQYF | TRBJ2-5 | TRBV7-2
CASSEGGGATYEKLFF | TRBJ1-4 | TRBV25-1
CASSLAEGYEQYF | TRBJ2-7 | TRBV9
CASSLVGAQGYEQYF | TRBJ2-7 | TRBV7-9
CASSLPGQTYQETQYF | TRBJ2-5 | TRBV7-2
CASSLGGQWTQYF | TRBJ2-5 | TRBV11-2
CAGQGELQTGELFF | TRBJ2-2 | TRBV10-3
CSFLTDTQYF | TRBJ2-3 | TRBV29-1
CASSQDHRVRQPQHF | TRBJ1-5 | TRBV4-1
CASSSVPGTDNYGYTF | TRBJ1-2 | TRBV10-2
CASSQLSRGGAEAFF | TRBJ1-1 | TRBV7-9
CAISESKGTGVSGANVLTF | TRBJ2-6 | TRBV10-3
CASSLGQGAVEQYF | TRBJ2-7 | TRBV7-2
CASSKETKINTGELFF | TRBJ2-2 | TRBV7-9
CASSQGQGGGEKLFF | TRBJ1-4 | TRBV7-9
CATIRGTGAQETQYF | TRBJ2-5 | TRBV10-3
CSARPQGKSTEAFF | TRBJ1-1 | TRBV20-1
CASSLGGGVVNTEAFF | TRBJ1-1 | TRBV5-6
CASVESDGLNTEAFF | TRBJ1-1 | TRBV25-1
CASDETGEVGYTF | TRBJ1-2 | TRBV7-9
CSARDAIGEQYF | TRBJ2-7 | TRBV20-1
CASSRRGKETQYF | TRBJ2-5 | TRBV4-3
CASSPKPPNYGYTF | TRBJ1-2 | TRBV7-9
CASSLGSGRQPQHF | TRBJ1-5 | TRBV5-1
CASSWGPDGYTF | TRBJ1-2 | TRBV6-5
CATSPQGQGGGYTF | TRBJ1-2 | TRBV15
CSVSRGVGTEAFF | TRBJ1-1 | TRBV29-1
CASSVGGSAAVPDYGYTF | TRBJ1-2 | TRBV9
CASMGGPFYEQYF | TRBJ2-7 | TRBV2
CASSLVWTGNQPQHF | TRBJ1-5 | TRBV5-5
CASSLLRADEQYF | TRBJ2-7 | TRBV7-2
CASSLEGVVGTEAFF | TRBJ1-1 | TRBV5-1
CASSLGTVNTGELFF | TRBJ2-2 | TRBV7-9
CASSLGTGNGNTIYF | TRBJ1-3 | TRBV5-1
CASRPSPRGWEGTGEPFF | TRBJ2-2 | TRBV25-1
CASSRNRDINQPQHF | TRBJ1-5 | TRBV24-1
CATSDDGTGDQPQHF | TRBJ1-5 | TRBV24-1
CASRGPGVEQYF | TRBJ2-7 | TRBV27
CASSIGVRHMNTEAFF | TRBJ1-1 | TRBV19
CASSYHDRARETQYF | TRBJ2-5 | TRBV7-9
CATSDPGTGQQNSNQPQHF | TRBJ1-5 | TRBV24-1
CASSSRTGVSNQPQHF | TRBJ1-5 | TRBV10-3
CASSYRPYSSGANVLTF | TRBJ2-6 | TRBV10-3
CASLEGGAYEQYF | TRBJ2-7 | TRBV2
CASIRASETDTQYF | TRBJ2-3 | TRBV7-9
CASSIGWNMNTEAFF | TRBJ1-1 | TRBV6-5
CSNRVTSGIQETQYF | TRBJ2-5 | TRBV29-1
CASSTENRGGELFF | TRBJ2-2 | TRBV19
CASSAPQGAGETQYF | TRBJ2-5 | TRBV25-1
CASSLGDRYGYTEAFF | TRBJ1-1 | TRBV19
CASRPEPGGGSETQYF | TRBJ2-5 | TRBV7-9
CASSSGLDEAQYF | TRBJ2-5 | TRBV5-1
CASTLKRGQASSLGETQYF | TRBJ2-5 | TRBV11-2
CASSYLPGQEIEKLFF | TRBJ1-4 | TRBV7-9